The 6 T cell receptor beta chains below were found in one sample sequenced in a study of identical twins' blood T cells. TCRdb re-called the 5' RACE reads through MiXCR, storing one row per CDR3 protein. The sample includes roughly 340,000 distinct CDR3 sequences, around 30% of them seen just once. The sample consisted of PBMCs. All receptors derive from a woman aged 18-49 years in good health.

About this clonotype: A much larger clone differs by one base, so this may be a read error. J is TRBJ1-1 and V is TRBV29-1; D remains unclear. Trimming removed 7 bases at V and 10 bases at J, with 13 bases between. CDR1 SQVTM and CDR2 ANQGSEA come from the germline V gene. The CDR3 spans 10 residues. CDR3: CSAVAERAFF. The CDR3 DNA reads as TGCAGCGCTGTGGCCGAGAGAGCTTTCTTT.

The chain employs TRBV27 and TRBJ1-6, with TRBD1 identical over 7 bases. V lost 2 bases to trimming and J lost 8 bases; unmatched junction nucleotides: 6. This CDR3 is built from 15 residues. Germline assignment: CDR1 MNHEY and CDR2 SMNVEV (reference sequence). The CDR3 loop reads CASSLKTGRHSPLHF. The CDR3 DNA follows: TGTGCCAGCAGTTTAAAGACAGGGCGGCATTCACCCCTCCACTTT.

This clonotype has more than one count but fewer than ten. V is TRBV5-1 and J is TRBJ2-1; D is undetermined. The CDR3 contains 12 residues. V was trimmed by 2 bases and J by 8 bases, leaving 8 bases between them. Per the germline V gene, CDR1 is SGHRS and CDR2 is YFSETQ. CDR3 bases: TGCGCCAGCAGCTTCTCCAGTGATGAGCAGTTCTTC. Translated: CASSFSSDEQFF.

The J gene is TRBJ2-2, the V gene TRBV20-1; no firm D call. V lost 6 bases and J lost 6, with 11 bases in between. CDR3 length equals 12 residues. CDR1 and CDR2 from the germline V gene are DFQATT and SNEGSKA (reference sequence). CDR3 nucleotide sequence: TGCAGTGCAAGCGCAACTCCCGGGGAGCTGTTTTTT. It codes for CSASATPGELFF.

This clonotype has just a few counts. The chain carries TRBV29-1 and TRBJ2-3; D is undetermined. V shed 3 bases and J shed 3 bases, with 7 bases lying between them. Germline assignment: CDR1 SQVTM and CDR2 ANQGSEA. This CDR3 is built from 12 residues. CDR3 bases: TGCAGCGTTGACACCGGGACAGATACGCAGTATTTT. Translated, it gives CSVDTGTDTQYF.

The chain recombines TRBV30 with TRBJ1-1; D possibly corresponds to TRBD1 (5 bases). From germline, CDR1 is GTSNPN and CDR2 SVGIG (reference sequence). The CDR3 is 14 amino acids. Trimming stripped 4 bases from V and 1 base from J, with 13 bases between. The CDR3 sequence is CAWNRGGRNTEAFF. The DNA for the CDR3 is TGTGCCTGGAATCGGGGGGGGAGGAACACTGAAGCTTTCTTT.